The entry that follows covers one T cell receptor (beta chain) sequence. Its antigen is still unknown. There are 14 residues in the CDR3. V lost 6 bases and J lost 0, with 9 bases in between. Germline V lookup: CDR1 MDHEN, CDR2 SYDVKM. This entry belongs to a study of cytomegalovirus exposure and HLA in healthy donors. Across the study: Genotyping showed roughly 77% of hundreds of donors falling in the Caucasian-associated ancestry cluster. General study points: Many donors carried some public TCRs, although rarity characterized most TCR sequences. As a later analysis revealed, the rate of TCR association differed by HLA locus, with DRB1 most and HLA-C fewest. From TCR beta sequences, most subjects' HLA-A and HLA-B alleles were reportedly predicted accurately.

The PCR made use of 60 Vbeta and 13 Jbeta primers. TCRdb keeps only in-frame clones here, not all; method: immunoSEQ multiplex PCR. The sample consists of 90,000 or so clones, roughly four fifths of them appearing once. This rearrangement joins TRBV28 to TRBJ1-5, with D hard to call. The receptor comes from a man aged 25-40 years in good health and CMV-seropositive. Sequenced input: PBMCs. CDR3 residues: CASRLINSNQPQHF. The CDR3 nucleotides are TGTGCCAGCAGACTGATTAATAGCAATCAGCCCCAGCATTTT. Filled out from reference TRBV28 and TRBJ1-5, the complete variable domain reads DVKVTQSSRYLVKRTGEKVFLECVQDMDHENMFWYRQDPGLGLRLIYFSYDVKMKEKGDIPEGYSVSREKKERFSLILESASTNQTSMYLCASRLINSNQPQHFGDGTRLSIL.